This T cell receptor beta chain comes out of a study of cytomegalovirus exposure and HLA in healthy donors (dated by TCRdb to about 2017). In the study overall: In an earlier analysis of 587 of the donors, 250 to 350 Gb of sequence data and about 110 million unique TCR beta sequences from some 170 million T cells were reported. Every discovery cohort repertoire had been produced on one sequencing platform. The study combined high-throughput TCR immunosequencing, statistical association of individual TCRs with disease status, and machine learning to predict cytomegalovirus infection status. The number of donors typed differed by locus, with about 629-630 for A, B, C, DRB1 and DQB1, approximately 500 for DQA1, over 600 for DPA1, and under 490 for DPB1. A later genetic analysis used genome-wide SNP genotypes for about 65% of the roughly 670 donors, treating that subset as a discovery cohort. The study used immunosequencing to profile the T cell repertoires of 666 subjects and linked those repertoires to cytomegalovirus serostatus. Class I and class II HLA loci were covered by the typing at four-digit resolution. The genetic ancestry cluster associated with self-reported Caucasian donors included about 84% of the 398 genotyped donors. In an earlier analysis of roughly 580 of the donors, high-throughput TCR beta sequencing was used to judge whether each TCR beta V gene segment behaved as functional or pseudogenic. In a later analysis, previously published TCR beta repertoires from roughly 710 donors were re-analyzed and high-resolution HLA genotyping was added so that TCR occurrence patterns could be studied. Rather than drawing on any new phenotypic data, the later analysis identified candidate immune exposures from TCR beta sequences and the way those sequences occurred across donors. Alongside the repertoire data, information on donor age, sex, ethnicity and CMV serostatus was compiled. On average, 235,054 unique TCR beta nucleotide sequences were sequenced per donor among 398 genotyped donors of the cohort, with around 19% of those sequences being non-productive. An early release covering roughly 600 HLA-typed donors comprised about 300 gigabases of sequencing data and 85 million or so unique TCR sequences. A separate validation cohort of approximately 120 different subjects was used in addition to the approximately 700-subject first cohort. Roughly 5 DR-DQ haplotypes were handled as single units for association and clustering, since linkage in the cohort was strong. The aim of the study was to test whether cataloging public T cell receptors could identify signatures of past pathogen exposure.

The cohort comprised approximately 700 healthy bone marrow donors. All cohort members were sampled while nominally healthy, although unrecorded immune exposures were likely present. The donor was CMV seropositive and belonged to the group of 250 to 300 seropositive cohort members. A peripheral blood sample was collected from each donor, and TCR beta sequencing was performed on peripheral blood mononuclear cells. The Qiagen DNeasy Blood Extraction Kit was used to extract genomic DNA from the blood cell samples. In this sample, this clone turned up a few times. The antigen this receptor binds is unknown. No much larger clonotype is one base removed from it; base qualities were not supplied. The method behind the library was the immunoSEQ multiplex PCR assay. The multiplex PCR relied on a mix of 60 forward primers for TCR Vbeta segments and 13 reverse primers for TCR Jbeta segments. The CDR3 region of rearranged TCR beta genes was amplified from genomic DNA by a multiplex PCR assay. On the Illumina HiSeq System, the amplified TCR beta libraries were sequenced as 87-base-pair reads. The original pipeline was this. In a later analysis, around 80 million unique TCR beta chains were counted across the roughly 610 repertoires, and roughly 11 million of these chains were shared by at least two donors. Raw reads were error-corrected and collapsed into unique sequences by a nearest-neighbor algorithm in which closely related sequences were merged to remove PCR and sequencing errors. To assign V, D and J gene segments, CDR3 sequences were aligned to IMGT reference sequences. For a sequence to be retained, a match of at least six nucleotides was required to both a V gene segment and a J gene segment. Rearrangements were classified as productive when the CDR3 lacked stop codons and remained in frame with V and J, and all other rearrangements were classified as non-productive. Following IMGT convention, CDR3 was defined as the stretch from the second conserved V-encoded cysteine up to the conserved J-encoded phenylalanine. The earlier analysis of 450 to 750 of the donors excluded any sequence lacking an unambiguous match to a single V gene segment. In an earlier analysis of some 590 of the donors, V segments were called functional above 56.7% productive rearrangements and were called segregating when the between-donor standard deviation exceeded 5%. A statistical classification framework was built to diagnose cytomegalovirus status from the catalog of TCR beta chain sequences. In a later analysis, TCR nucleotide sequences were compared against IMGT/GENE-DB human TR gene sequences so that V and J genes could be assigned. A later analysis assigned CDR3 sequences and most-parsimonious VDJ recombination scenarios with the TCRdist pipeline. In a later analysis, each TCR beta chain was defined by its CDR3 amino acid sequence together with its V-gene family, and reads without a unique V-gene family were excluded. As a way to deal with suspected cross-contamination and a sequencing artifact, a later analysis dropped hundreds of nucleotide sequences that were highly shared and had low generation probability. A later analysis calculated a clonal expansion index for each public chain from normalized within-repertoire ranks of inferred template counts. In a later analysis, generation probabilities were computed with a VDJ recombination model fitted to out-of-frame rearrangements, and the resulting probabilities were checked against IGoR. In a later analysis, hypergeometric tests were used to score TCR-TCR, TCR-HLA and TCR-CMV co-occurrence, with a repertoire-size bias correction applied to TCR pairs. In a later analysis, false discovery rates were estimated by permuting HLA or CMV assignments 20 times. In a later analysis, co-occurring TCRs were grouped with DBSCAN, and TCRdist sequence similarity was added when clustering was performed within HLA-allele-positive subsets. For co-occurrence clustering, repertoires with fewer than 30,000 or more than 120,000 public chains were excluded, along with five or six repertoires with anomalous nucleotide sharing. Here the immuneACCESS table is served through TCRdb, limited to in-frame sequences with V and J called. Missing clones are a known gap in these copies; in checked studies unresolved V genes cover under half, and the rest lacks a known reason. V and J calls and clone size come straight from that table; D and trimming were deduced from the DNA. This sample has approximately 170,000 clones in its table, and about 76% of those were observed once. Around 2.8% of the sample rests with the top ten.

From a lookup of the germline V gene, CDR1 and CDR2 are KGHSH and LQKENI. Trimming removed 1 base from V and 4 bases from J; the gene matches leave 3 bases unexplained. Spanning cysteine to phenylalanine, the CDR3 consists of 15 amino acids. Of the read, only the CDR3 DNA is kept; its 45 bases are in frame from base 1. Broader findings and caveats from the paper: Because HLA typing was unavailable for some donors at each locus, only the typed subset was used in association tests. A further reported finding was that TCR beta sequences accurately predicted the HLA-A and HLA-B alleles for most subjects in the first cohort. The only immune exposure information available for the cohort was CMV serostatus. A later analysis found that HLA-associated TCR beta chains were more clonally expanded and had lower generation probabilities than equally common non-associated chains. A later analysis found that TCR association rates varied across HLA loci, with DRB1 alleles showing the most associated TCRs and HLA-C alleles the fewest. Only TCR beta chains were sequenced in this cohort, and the absence of alpha or paired-chain data limited detectable features. A few of the identified cytomegalovirus-associated TCR beta chains were confirmed in vitro to be specific for cytomegalovirus antigens. Most TCR sequences were observed very rarely across donors, whereas some public TCRs were present in many individuals. Linkage disequilibrium might explain the correlated functional status among segregating V segments, but an unknown experimental factor could not be excluded. According to a later analysis, most CMV-associated TCR beta chains appeared to be HLA-restricted, and the HLA associations seemed to be driven largely by CMV exposure. According to a later genetic analysis, donors in an Asian-associated ancestry cluster had fewer N-insertions in productive TCRs than the approximately 650-donor mean. The sequencing pipeline was judged likely to have produced a cluster of highly shared sequence variants as a technical artifact. An earlier analysis of approximately 500 of the donors showed that most TCR beta V segments appeared in productive rearrangements either about 90% or about 30% of the time, which broadly matched IMGT annotations. In both the original and validation cohorts, the classifier was reported to diagnose cytomegalovirus status with high specificity and sensitivity. Because counts were too low, seventeen rarely observed V segments, including chromosome 9 orphons, were excluded from the earlier analysis of 587 of the donors. The authors suggested that the approach could potentially be generalized to other disease states and immunological phenotypes. Because the 87-base-pair reads could not distinguish some IMGT-functional V segments, including TRBV6-2 and TRBV6-3, those segments were excluded. When HLA alleles, especially DR and DQ, strongly co-occurred, attributing TCR associations to individual alleles was difficult. V-gene and J-gene trimming of TCR beta chains was associated with a missense DCLRE1C variant in a later genetic analysis, and the association was replicated in an independent cohort. A later analysis reported that several top co-occurrence clusters appeared linked to parvovirus B19, influenza, CMV and Epstein-Barr virus. A later analysis associated approximately 17,000 TCR beta sequences with specific HLA alleles at a false discovery rate of 0.05. In the study, some 160 TCR beta chains were listed as associated with cytomegalovirus. The presence/absence analyses assumed that sequencing depth was roughly uniform across donors, and that assumption may not be true.

This sequence was found in a woman between 40 and 50 years old in good health and CMV-seropositive. Source material: PBMCs. Recombination joined TRBV18 with TRBJ1-4; TRBD1 aligns with 7 central bases. In nucleotide form, the sequence is TGTGCCAGCTCACCACGGGGACAGAATAATGAAAAACTGTTTTTT. Translated, this is CASSPRGQNNEKLFF.